This is a list of T cell receptor beta chains from one sample in a study of regulatory T cells in long-lasting Graves disease. In TCRdb, the multiplex PCR reads were re-called with MiXCR into one record per CDR3 protein. Of about 420,000 distinct CDR3 sequences listed, roughly 17% are singletons. The same sample was also studied in work on T cells in Graves' hyperthyroidism and ophthalmopathy.

The sample was peripheral blood mononuclear cells (PBMCs), taken at new diagnosis, from a patient treated with antithyroid drugs. Every receptor here comes from a woman aged 18-29 years with Graves disease. CDR3s include the opening cysteine and the closing phenylalanine or tryptophan. The D gene is left open where the match is weak. The listing skips clone size in some rows; elsewhere it reads once, few, many or a size class.

v_gene,abundance,j_gene,len,d_gene,CDR3nt,CDR3aa
TRBV6-1,few,TRBJ2-1,14,NA,TGCGCCAGCAGTGAGTCTCGGACCGTGAATGTGCAGTTCTTC,CASSESRTVNVQFF
TRBV15,NA,TRBJ2-7,14,TRBD2,TGTGCCACCAGCAGTAGCGGGACCTCCTACGAGCAGTACTTC,CATSSSGTSYEQYF
TRBV12-3/TRBV12-4,many,TRBJ2-2,13,NA,TGTGCCACTAGTGGCATCAACACCGGGGAGCTGTTTTTT,CATSGINTGELFF
TRBV20-1,NA,TRBJ1-1,12,NA,TGCAGTGCTAGTGCGGGGAACACTGGAGCTTTCTTT,CSASAGNTGAFF
TRBV28,few,TRBJ1-2,13,NA,TGTGCCAGCAGTTTAGGGCACGCCTATGGCTACACCTTC,CASSLGHAYGYTF
TRBV28,many,TRBJ1-2,13,NA,TGTGCCAGCAGTTTAGTACCAAACTATGGCTACACCTTC,CASSLVPNYGYTF
TRBV29-1,many,TRBJ2-7,18,TRBD2,TGCAGCGTATTACAAGAAGGGACTAGCGGGAGGAGCTCCTACGAGCAGTACTTC,CSVLQEGTSGRSSYEQYF
TRBV30,many,TRBJ1-1,12,NA,TGTGCCTGGGGGGAGAAAAACAGTGAAGCTTTCTTT,CAWGEKNSEAFF
TRBV6-5,few,TRBJ2-6,15,NA,TGTGCCAGCAGTTACTCGGGGTCTGGGGCCAACGTCCTGACTTTC,CASSYSGSGANVLTF
TRBV20-1,many,TRBJ1-2,14,NA,TGCAGTGCTAGAGATGTGGGCTTCCGGTATGGCTACACCTTC,CSARDVGFRYGYTF
TRBV20-1,many,TRBJ1-1,13,NA,TGCAGTGCTAGTGGGGGTGCAGGCACTGAAGCTTTCTTT,CSASGGAGTEAFF
TRBV7-9,few,TRBJ2-1,17,TRBD2,TGTGCCAGCAGCTTGGTGGGTGGGCTAGCGGTAAACAATGAGCAGTTCTTC,CASSLVGGLAVNNEQFF
TRBV6-5,many,TRBJ1-2,15,NA,TGTGCCAGCAGTTACTCGAGGAGGTTTAACTATGGCTACACCTTC,CASSYSRRFNYGYTF
TRBV6-5,many,TRBJ2-7,15,NA,TGTGCCAGCAGTTACTCGATGGGTTCCTCCTACGAGCAGTACTTC,CASSYSMGSSYEQYF
TRBV11-2,few,TRBJ1-1,15,NA,TGTGCCAGCAGCGCCCCTCGGTCGGGGAACACTGAAGCTTTCTTT,CASSAPRSGNTEAFF
TRBV10-3,NA,TRBJ2-1,15,TRBD2,TGTGCCATCAGTGTGTTGGGAGCGGGGCCAAATGAGCAGTTCTTC,CAISVLGAGPNEQFF
TRBV18,NA,TRBJ1-1,15,NA,TGTGCCAGCTCACCAGACCCGACTATGAGCACTGAAGCTTTCTTT,CASSPDPTMSTEAFF
TRBV20-1,many,TRBJ2-7,14,NA,TGCAGTGCTAGAGATGTCAGGGGACCCTACGAGCAGTACTTC,CSARDVRGPYEQYF
TRBV11-2,many,TRBJ2-4,13,NA,TGTGCCAGCAGCACGGTCCGGGGCAAAGGCGGGGACTTC,CASSTVRGKGGDF
TRBV2,many,TRBJ1-5,13,NA,TGTGCCAGCAGTAGGGACACTCGTCAGCCCCAGCATTTT,CASSRDTRQPQHF
TRBV28,few,TRBJ2-7,15,TRBD2,TGTGCCAGCAGACCGGTGGGACTAGCCTACTACGAGCAGTACTTC,CASRPVGLAYYEQYF
TRBV7-3,many,TRBJ2-1,15,NA,TGTGCCAGCAGCTTAGGGGGGGCCCGTTACAATGAGCAGTTCTTC,CASSLGGARYNEQFF
TRBV6-1,many,TRBJ1-2,12,NA,TGTGCCAGCAGTGAAGCCGGTTTTGGCTACACCTTC,CASSEAGFGYTF
TRBV28,few,TRBJ2-2,17,TRBD2,TGTGCCAGCGTACAATCGGGACTAGCGGAATCCACCGGGGAGCTGTTTTTT,CASVQSGLAESTGELFF
TRBV20-1,many,TRBJ2-3,16,TRBD2,TGCAGTGCTAGAGATCTTCGAGCGGGAGGGACAGATACGCAGTATTTT,CSARDLRAGGTDTQYF
TRBV5-1,NA,TRBJ2-7,14,TRBD1,TGCGCCAGCAGCTGGGACAGCCAAACCTACGAGCAGTACTTC,CASSWDSQTYEQYF
TRBV5-1,few,TRBJ2-5,15,TRBD2,TGCGCCAGCACCGGACTAGCGGGGCGCCAAGAGACCCAGTACTTC,CASTGLAGRQETQYF
TRBV7-9,few,TRBJ1-1,19,TRBD1,TGTGCCAGCAGCTTAAGAGGAATTACAGGGGAAAATATGAACACTGAAGCTTTCTTT,CASSLRGITGENMNTEAFF
TRBV6-1,NA,TRBJ2-1,11,NA,TGTGCCAGCAATCGGAGGAATGAGCAGTTCTTC,CASNRRNEQFF
TRBV10-3,few,TRBJ1-2,16,NA,TGTGCCATCAGTGAGTTGGCTGCGGGGGGCGCATATGGCTACACCTTC,CAISELAAGGAYGYTF
TRBV18,many,TRBJ1-2,13,NA,TGTGCCACCGTCGGTGGAGTAGAGTATGGCTACACCTTC,CATVGGVEYGYTF
TRBV29-1,NA,TRBJ2-1,16,TRBD2,TGCAGCGTTCGAGGACTAGCGGATTACTCCTACAATGAGCAGTTCTTC,CSVRGLADYSYNEQFF
TRBV24-1,NA,TRBJ2-3,15,TRBD2,TGTGCCACCAGCGAAGAGCGGGGGTCACAACATACGCAGTATTTT,CATSEERGSQHTQYF
TRBV2,many,TRBJ1-6,13,NA,TGTGCCAGCAGCGCCGAACTGGAGACACCCCTCCACTTT,CASSAELETPLHF
TRBV30,NA,TRBJ2-7,12,NA,TGTGCCTACCGGCGTCAGCTCTACGAGCAGTACTTC,CAYRRQLYEQYF
TRBV29-1,many,TRBJ2-1,12,NA,TGCAGCGTTGAAATCGGCCCAATTGAGCAGTTCTTC,CSVEIGPIEQFF
TRBV29-1,NA,TRBJ2-7,14,NA,TGCAGCGTCAATACTGCTACGGTCCCCTACGAGCAGTACTTC,CSVNTATVPYEQYF
TRBV12-3/TRBV12-4,NA,TRBJ2-1,11,NA,TGTGCCAGCAGGGATGCGGGTGAGCAGTTCTTC,CASRDAGEQFF
TRBV28,few,TRBJ2-1,15,TRBD2,TGTGCCAGCAGTCATCTAGCGGGAGCCTACAATGAGCAGTTCTTC,CASSHLAGAYNEQFF
TRBV5-1,many,TRBJ2-1,12,TRBD1,TGCGCCAGCAGCTTGGGACAGGGTGGGCAGTTCTTC,CASSLGQGGQFF
TRBV28,many,TRBJ1-5,13,NA,TGTGCCAGCAGTGGGGTGTTCGGGCAGCCCCAGCATTTT,CASSGVFGQPQHF
TRBV7-9,many,TRBJ2-7,13,TRBD1,TGTGCCAGCAGCTGGGACAGGGTCTACGAGCAGTACTTC,CASSWDRVYEQYF
TRBV7-9,many,TRBJ2-3,15,NA,TGTGCCAGCAGCCCTTCGACAGGAATCACAGATACGCAGTATTTT,CASSPSTGITDTQYF
TRBV19,few,TRBJ2-5,18,TRBD2,TGTGCCAGTAGTATCCAGACTAGCGGGAGCATACCCCAAGAGACCCAGTACTTC,CASSIQTSGSIPQETQYF
TRBV6-1,many,TRBJ1-5,14,NA,TGTGCCAGCAGCGACTGGAGGGGCAATCAGCCCCAGCATTTT,CASSDWRGNQPQHF
TRBV12-3/TRBV12-4,many,TRBJ2-3,16,NA,TGTGCCAGCAGTTTATTCGGGAGCGGAAGCACAGATACGCAGTATTTT,CASSLFGSGSTDTQYF
TRBV12-3/TRBV12-4,few,TRBJ2-1,11,NA,TGTGCCAGCAGGGGTCTAAATGAGCAGTTCTTC,CASRGLNEQFF
TRBV7-2,many,TRBJ2-5,14,NA,TGTGCCAGCAGCATCCAGGGGCGGGGTGAGACCCAGTACTTC,CASSIQGRGETQYF
TRBV20-1,few,TRBJ1-2,14,TRBD1,TGCAGTGCTAGTCAGTGGGACAGGGTGGATGGCTACACCTTC,CSASQWDRVDGYTF
TRBV27,many,TRBJ2-5,15,TRBD2,TGTGCCAGCAGTTCACTAGCGGGAGTCAGAGAGACCCAGTACTTC,CASSSLAGVRETQYF
TRBV5-1,many,TRBJ2-3,13,NA,TGCGCCAGCAACACTCTCGGGACAGATACGCAGTATTTT,CASNTLGTDTQYF
TRBV6-9,many,TRBJ2-7,14,NA,TGTGCCAGCAGTTCGACAGGTCCTCTGAGCGAGCAGTACTTC,CASSSTGPLSEQYF
TRBV27,many,TRBJ2-1,15,TRBD2,TGTGCCAGCAGTGCACTTAGCGGGAAATACAATGAGCAGTTCTTC,CASSALSGKYNEQFF
TRBV11-2,many,TRBJ2-7,14,TRBD2,TGTGCCAGCAGCACTCGGACTAGCGGGACCGAGCAGTACTTC,CASSTRTSGTEQYF
TRBV3-1,NA,TRBJ2-7,17,TRBD2,TGTGCCAGCAGCGACGGACTAGCGGGAGGGCCCTTCTACGAGCAGTACTTC,CASSDGLAGGPFYEQYF
TRBV28,many,TRBJ2-7,12,TRBD2,TGTGCCAGCCAAGGACTAGGGGACGAGCAGTACTTC,CASQGLGDEQYF
TRBV28,many,TRBJ2-1,14,NA,TGTGCCAGCGGCCTACCTAGCTCCTACAATGAGCAGTTCTTC,CASGLPSSYNEQFF
TRBV2,NA,TRBJ2-1,16,TRBD2,TGTGCCAGCAGTGAAGGGACTAGCGGGGCTTACAATGAGCAGTTCTTC,CASSEGTSGAYNEQFF
TRBV28,many,TRBJ2-5,13,NA,TGTGCCAGCGGGACCACCGAACAAGAGACCCAGTACTTC,CASGTTEQETQYF
TRBV9,few,TRBJ2-2,17,TRBD2,TGTGCCAGCAGCGTAGTCGGCGGGAGGGCCGGCACCGGGGAGCTGTTTTTT,CASSVVGGRAGTGELFF